This T cell receptor (beta chain) was sequenced in a study of CD8 T cells in ankylosing spondylitis. TCRdb analysed the 5' RACE reads with MiXCR anew, one entry per CDR3 protein. This sample yields about 240,000 distinct CDR3 sequences, of which 8.6% are seen a single time; approximately 6.2% belongs to the top ten. At least ten counts were recorded for this clonotype. Its specificity is unknown. Germline V gene data show CDR1 as KGHDR and CDR2 as SFDVKD. The CDR3 loop spans 15 amino acids. J lost 1 base, V lost 6 bases, and 5 bases had no gene match. Study-wide results and limits: As reported, disease-linked clones showed significant enrichment in matched ankylosing spondylitis synovial fluid. What seemed typical of ankylosing spondylitis blood was a TCR beta motif built from about 8 highly homologous variants.

Source material: blood, either unsorted or a sorted T cell fraction (not recorded which). The V and J genes are TRBV24-1 and TRBJ2-7; TRBD1 matches 10 bases. The TCR originated in a male donor with ankylosing spondylitis or in good health (not recorded which). The CDR3 nucleotides are TGTGCCACCAGTTTCGGGACAGGGGATTCCTACGAGCAGTACTTC. Protein product: CATSFGTGDSYEQYF.